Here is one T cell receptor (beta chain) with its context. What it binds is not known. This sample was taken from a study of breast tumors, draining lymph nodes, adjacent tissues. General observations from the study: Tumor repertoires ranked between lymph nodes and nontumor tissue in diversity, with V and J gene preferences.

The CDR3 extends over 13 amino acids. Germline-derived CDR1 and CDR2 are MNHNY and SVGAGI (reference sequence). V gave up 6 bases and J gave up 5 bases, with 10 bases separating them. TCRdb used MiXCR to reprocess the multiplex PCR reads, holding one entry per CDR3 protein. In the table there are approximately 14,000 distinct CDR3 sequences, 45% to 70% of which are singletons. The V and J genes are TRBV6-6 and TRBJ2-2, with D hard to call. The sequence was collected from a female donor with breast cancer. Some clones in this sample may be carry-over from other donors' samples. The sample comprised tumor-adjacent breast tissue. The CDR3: CASSLEGTGELFF. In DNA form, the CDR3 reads TGTGCCAGCAGCCTCGAAGGAACCGGGGAGCTGTTTTTT.